The 15 T cell receptor beta chains below were found in one sample sequenced in a study of blood T cell repertoires in COVID-19 (dated by TCRdb to 2018 to 2021). Libraries were built with the immunoSEQ multiplex PCR assay. TCRdb holds this immuneACCESS table with in-frame rearrangements only. Some clones are missing; in checked studies, unresolved V genes explain under half, and the rest has no known cause. Counted in this sample were tens of thousands of clones; roughly 90% of them appeared once. The ten largest clones add up to 1.5% of the sample. The material sequenced was peripheral blood. All receptors come from a man aged 45-65 years with acute or convalescent COVID-19.

In regard to this clone: A read error may account for a junction end that differs from germline. The chain uses TRBV28 and TRBJ1-3; the match to TRBD1 covers 7 bases. Germline assignment: CDR1 MDHEN and CDR2 SYDVKM. This CDR3 is built from 11 residues. Written as DNA, the CDR3 is TGTGCCAGCAGTTTTAGAGGGGGCAAAGATTTT. Amino acid sequence: CASSFRGGKDF.

The chain carries TRBV19 and TRBJ2-1; 14 nucleotides match TRBD2. The V segment lost 7 bases and the J segment 3 bases; nucleotides outside the gene matches: 2. Germline-derived CDR1 and CDR2 are LNHDA and SQIVND (reference sequence). The CDR3 runs 15 residues. CDR3 region: CASTGLAGGYNEQFF. CDR3 DNA: TGTGCCAGTACCGGACTAGCGGGGGGCTACAATGAGCAGTTCTTC. The whole variable domain, filled in from reference TRBV19 and TRBJ2-1, reads DGGITQSPKYLFRKEGQNVTLSCEQNLNHDAMYWYRQDPGQGLRLIYYSQIVNDFQKGDIAEGYSVSREKKESFPLTVTSAQKNPTAFYLCASTGLAGGYNEQFFGPGTRLTVL.

This clone appeared a few times. The rearrangement uses TRBV27 and TRBJ1-5; maybe TRBD1 (5 bases). V gave up 6 bases and J gave up 6 bases, with 18 bases separating them. Germline V gene lookup returns CDR1 MNHEY and CDR2 SMNVEV (reference sequence). The CDR3 covers 15 residues. Here the CDR3 reads CASSRRGDRSQPQHF. The CDR3 nucleotides read TGTGCCAGCAGCCGGAGGGGTGATCGAAGTCAGCCCCAGCATTTT.

The genes are TRBV5-5 and TRBJ2-7, with unresolved D. The CDR3 consists of 13 residues. Germline CDR1 and CDR2: SGHKS and YYEKEE (reference sequence). V shed 1 base and J shed 2 bases, with 7 bases lying between them. The CDR3 is CASSLSSPYEQYV. CDR3 nucleotides: TGTGCCAGCAGCTTGTCCAGTCCCTACGAGCAGTACGTC.

The CDR3 loop is CASSTGQGGYGYTF. The CDR3 nucleotides read TGTGCCAGCAGCACGGGACAGGGGGGCTATGGCTACACCTTC. The rearrangement joins TRBV11-2 to TRBJ1-2; 11 bases line up with TRBD1. The V gene's germline CDR1 is SGHAT and CDR2 FQNNGV. Losses at the gene ends were 5 bases for V and 4 bases for J; bases not matched to a gene: 3. The CDR3 spans 14 residues.

The genes are TRBV5-4 and TRBJ1-1, with D perhaps TRBD1 (6 bases). This CDR3 is built from 16 residues. V dropped 0 bases and J dropped 7 bases, with 19 bases sitting between them. Germline CDR1 reads SGHNT; CDR2 reads YYREEE (reference sequence). CDR3 bases: TGTGCCAGCAGCTTGGATCTGGGGGCTATTTCGCTTGAAGCTTTCTTT. Protein: CASSLDLGAISLEAFF.

The rearrangement links TRBV15 to TRBJ2-3; 7 bases match TRBD2. CDR1 and CDR2 (germline): LNHNV, YYDKDF (reference sequence). This CDR3 comprises 15 residues. After removal of 6 bases from V and 3 bases from J, the junction contained 9 bases not matched to a gene. The DNA for the CDR3 is TGTGCCACCAGTCCCCTTGGGGGAGGGACAGATACGCAGTATTTT. Protein: CATSPLGGGTDTQYF. Drawing the rest from reference TRBV15 and TRBJ2-3, the complete variable domain is DAMVIQNPRYQVTQFGKPVTLSCSQTLNHNVMYWYQQKSSQAPKLLFHYYDKDFNNEADTPDNFQSRRPNTSFCFLDIRSPGLGDTAMYLCATSPLGGGTDTQYFGPGTRLTVL.

This chain uses TRBV15 with TRBJ2-5; perhaps TRBD2 as D (5 bases). The V end was cut by 1 base, the J end by 4 bases, with 16 bases between. The CDR3 runs to 16 residues. Germline-derived CDR1 and CDR2 are LNHNV and YYDKDF (reference sequence). The CDR3 nucleotides read TGTGCCACCAGCAGAGTTGGCAGCGGCCAAAGAGAGACCCAGTACTTC. Its translation: CATSRVGSGQRETQYF.

The chain uses TRBV19 and TRBJ2-1; 9 bases are shared with TRBD1. J was trimmed by 6 bases and V by 5 bases; bases with no gene match: 11. This CDR3 is 16 amino acids long. Germline-derived CDR1 and CDR2 are LNHDA and SQIVND (reference sequence). The CDR3 loop is CASSRPGQGSGNEQFF. CDR3 sequence (DNA): TGTGCCAGTAGTCGGCCGGGACAGGGTTCCGGCAATGAGCAGTTCTTC.

The chain couples TRBV23-1 to TRBJ2-7, with 7 positions matching TRBD1. TRBV23-1 is an ORF; its function is uncertain. The J segment lost 3 bases and the V segment lost 4 bases, leaving 6 bases of the junction unmatched. This CDR3 has 14 amino acids. Here the CDR3 reads CASSPLRQGYEQYV. The DNA for the CDR3 is TGCGCCAGCAGTCCCCTTCGACAGGGCTACGAGCAGTACGTC.

This chain connects TRBV3-1 (or the pseudogene TRBV3-2) to TRBJ1-1, with 9 bases aligning to TRBD1. The V gene end was trimmed by 5 bases and the J gene end by 1 base; junction bases not matched to a gene: 2. The CDR3 is made up of 14 amino acids. In germline, CDR1 is LGHDT, CDR2 YNNKEL (reference sequence). CDR3 amino acids: CASSWDRENTEAFF. The CDR3 nucleotides read TGTGCCAGCAGCTGGGACAGGGAGAACACTGAAGCTTTCTTT.

V and J are TRBV4-1 and TRBJ2-7; a possible D gene is TRBD1 (6 bases). This CDR3 contains 15 residues. Germline lookup yields CDR1 MGHRA and CDR2 YSYEKL. The V gene lost 3 bases and the J gene lost 4 bases, with 16 bases spanning the gap. CDR3 sequence reads: CASSHPGQTLYEQYF. CDR3 bases: TGCGCCAGCAGCCACCCCGGACAGACACTTTACGAGCAGTACTTC.

For the CDR3, the DNA is TGTGCCAGCAGTTACTATCGGGGGGGGAGCACCGGGGAGCTGTTTTTT. It is translated as CASSYYRGGSTGELFF. The V gene is TRBV6-5, the J gene TRBJ2-2, with 8 positions matching TRBD2. Germline V lookup: CDR1 MNHEY, CDR2 SVGAGI. V gave up 1 base and J gave up 4 bases; unmatched junction bases: 5. The CDR3 covers 16 residues.

The rearrangement joins TRBV18 to TRBJ1-2; 7 positions agree with TRBD1. CDR3 size: 14 residues. V was clipped by 3 bases and J by 2 bases; unmatched bases: 3. Looked up from germline, CDR1 is KGHSH and CDR2 is LQKENI. The CDR3 reads CASSPAGQNYGYTF. CDR3 coding DNA: TGTGCCAGCTCACCCGCGGGACAGAACTATGGCTACACCTTC.

The V call is TRBV15, the J call TRBJ2-7, with D unresolved. Per the germline V gene, CDR1 is LNHNV and CDR2 is YYDKDF (reference sequence). V was clipped by 2 bases and J by 2 bases, with 10 bases between them. CDR3 length: 14 amino acids. DNA for the CDR3: TGTGCCACCAGCAGAAGCGCCGGAGCCTACGAGCAGTACGTC. It specifies CATSRSAGAYEQYV.